This T cell receptor beta chain was captured in a study of T cell responses to AZD1222 COVID-19 vaccine. Using immunoSEQ multiplex PCR, the repertoire was profiled, and TCRdb retains in-frame clones only, with some absent. The sample includes some 120,000 clones, roughly 91% of them seen just once. The count of this clone is one. Unmatched junction bases numbered 13, after V lost 3 bases and J lost 8 bases. The CDR3 runs 16 residues. V usage is TRBV23-1 and J usage is TRBJ2-1, with 7 bases identical to TRBD2. TRBV23-1 is identified as an open reading frame with a role that is uncertain. This specimen consisted of peripheral blood, obtained on day 0 of AZD1222 vaccination. The TCR sequence derives from an adult in good health. The chain's CDR3 is CASSHPRTPGGHEQFF. CDR3 nucleotides: TGCGCCAGCAGTCATCCTCGGACCCCGGGGGGTCATGAGCAGTTCTTC.